This record looks at one TCR beta chain sequence and its context. Germline V lookup: CDR1 MGHRA, CDR2 YSYEKL. The CDR3 is 19 residues long. Trimming left V 0 bases short and J 0 bases short, with 15 bases between. The study ran its PCR with 60 Vbeta and 13 Jbeta primers. Generated by immunoSEQ multiplex PCR, the TCRdb table keeps only in-frame clones and is missing some. Among over 150,000 clones listed, around 75% were seen once. This record comes from a study of cytomegalovirus exposure and HLA in healthy donors. As for the study in general: An early release of data contained approximately 80 million unique TCRs, which came from HLA-typed donors.

This chain uses TRBV4-1 with TRBJ1-6, with TRBD1 as a possible D gene (6 bases). What was sequenced was PBMCs. This TCR derives from a male donor in good health and CMV-seronegative. This CDR3 is CASSQDGAGASSYNSPLHF. CDR3 bases: TGCGCCAGCAGCCAAGATGGGGCAGGGGCCAGCTCCTATAATTCACCCCTCCACTTT.